These T cell receptor beta chains were read from a single sample in a study of metastatic and nonmetastatic thyroid tumors. TCRdb re-analyzed the PCR reads through MiXCR. The top ten clones hold 10% of a sample with about 31,000 clones, over 15% of them seen once. The sample taken for sequencing was blood. The receptors stem from a female donor with papillary thyroid cancer or a benign thyroid nodule (not recorded which). Some clones in this sample may be carry-over from other donors' samples. The CDR3 runs from the conserved cysteine through the conserved F or W. The order of the fields is clone size, D gene, V gene, J gene, CDR3 DNA, CDR3 protein. The D gene is left open where the match is weak. Size is omitted from some rows. Given values are once, few, many or a class for expanded clones.

>.|.|TRBV28|TRBJ2-7
TGTGCCAGCTTCCGCGGTTTCTCCTACGAGCAGTACTTC
CASFRGFSYEQYF
>many|.|TRBV15|TRBJ1-1
TGTGCCACCAGCAGAGATGCGGTGATGGTGAACACTGAAGCTTTCTTT
CATSRDAVMVNTEAFF
>many|TRBD2|TRBV4-1|TRBJ2-2
TGCGCCAGCAGCCACCTGCTCCGGGGGGGGAACACCGGGGAGCTGTTTTTT
CASSHLLRGGNTGELFF
>many|.|TRBV5-1|TRBJ1-1
TGCGCCAGCAGCTTGGACGGGCGGAGGAACACTGAAGCTTTCTTT
CASSLDGRRNTEAFF
>.|.|TRBV11-2|TRBJ2-7
TGTGCCAGCAGCGCGAGGTACGAGCAGTACTTC
CASSARYEQYF
>.|TRBD1|TRBV6-1|TRBJ2-7
TGTGCCAACACCACCATGGGGACAGGGTCCTACGAGCGGTACTTC
CANTTMGTGSYERYF
>many|.|TRBV27|TRBJ2-5
TGTGCCAGCAGTCGGGGCGCTCGCTTCCAAGAGACCCAGTACTTC
CASSRGARFQETQYF
>many|.|TRBV27|TRBJ1-2
TGTGCCAGCAGTTTTGACCAGGGTTTAATCTACTTC
CASSFDQGLIYF
>many|.|TRBV5-1|TRBJ2-3
TGCGCCAGCAGCTTGGAGGGACGGCGCACAGATACGCAGTATTTT
CASSLEGRRTDTQYF
>medium-sized|TRBD1|TRBV6-1|TRBJ1-4
TGTGCCAGCAGTTCCCCCGCCAGGGGGGAAAAACTGTTTTTT
CASSSPARGEKLFF
>once|TRBD2|TRBV11-1|TRBJ2-1
TGTTCCAGCACCCCCGTGTGGACTAGCGGCTACAATGAGCAGTTCTTC
CSSTPVWTSGYNEQFF
>.|TRBD2|TRBV27|TRBJ2-7
TGTGCCAGCAGTTTATCCTTGGGGACTAGATTGGCCCAGCAGTACTTC
CASSLSLGTRLAQQYF
>many|TRBD2|TRBV19|TRBJ2-1
TGTGCCAGTAGTATTCGGGGTAGCGGGATAGAGGAGCAGTTCTTC
CASSIRGSGIEEQFF
>medium-sized|.|TRBV6-1|TRBJ1-5
TGTGCCAGCAGTAGAGATAGCAATCAGCCCCAGCATTTT
CASSRDSNQPQHF
>many|.|TRBV7-2|TRBJ2-7
TGTGCCAGCAGCTTGTCCAGAGGCACCTACGAGCAGTACTTC
CASSLSRGTYEQYF
>.|TRBD1|TRBV20-1|TRBJ1-1
TGCAGTGCTATATTTACAGGGGGCGGCACTGAATCTTTCTTT
CSAIFTGGGTESFF
>few|TRBD1|TRBV20-1|TRBJ2-7
TGCAGTGCTCCTCCTCCGGACAGGGGGAGAGAGGGCGAGCAGTACTTC
CSAPPPDRGREGEQYF
>many|.|TRBV6-5|TRBJ1-2
TGTGCCAGCAGTTACTCCGGGGACTCGCCAAGTGGCTACACCTTC
CASSYSGDSPSGYTF
>many|.|TRBV3-1|TRBJ2-2
TGTGCCAGCAGCCAAGATCGACCCCCGAACACCGGGGAGCTGTTTTTT
CASSQDRPPNTGELFF
>.|TRBD2|TRBV20-1|TRBJ2-7
TGCAGTGCTTCCCCCGGGACTAGCACTTTTTACGAGCAGTACTTC
CSASPGTSTFYEQYF
>many|.|TRBV5-1|TRBJ2-7
TGCGCCAGCAGCTCCCCTTCCTACGAGCAGTACTTC
CASSSPSYEQYF
>many|TRBD2|TRBV14|TRBJ2-3
TGTGCCAGCAGCCCGCCGGGACTAGCGGCAGATACGCAGTATTTT
CASSPPGLAADTQYF
>many|TRBD1|TRBV11-3|TRBJ2-7
TGTGCCAGCAGCTTAGGACAGGGTCTTGCCTACGAGCAGTACTTC
CASSLGQGLAYEQYF
>few|.|TRBV28|TRBJ2-3
TGTGCCAGCAGCCGCTGCGGGATGGACGCAGATGCGCAGTATTTT
CASSRCGMDADAQYF
>.|.|TRBV9|TRBJ2-2
TGTGCCAGCAGCGTAGTGGAGGGGTACACCGGGGAGCTGTTTTTT
CASSVVEGYTGELFF
>many|.|TRBV20-1|TRBJ1-2
TGCAGTGCTAGAGTCGGCGGGGGCAGCTATGGCTACACCTTC
CSARVGGGSYGYTF
>many|.|TRBV18|TRBJ1-5
TGTGCCAGCTCACCACTGATCAATCAGCCCCAGCATTTT
CASSPLINQPQHF
>medium-sized|.|TRBV28|TRBJ1-2
TGTGCCAGCACCTTAAGAGATGGCTACACCTTC
CASTLRDGYTF
>many|.|TRBV24-1|TRBJ1-2
TGTGCCACCAGTGACGCCGACTATGGCTACACCTTC
CATSDADYGYTF
>many|TRBD2|TRBV20-1|TRBJ2-5
TGCAGTGCTAGGGGAGGGGCCCAGAGAGAGACCCAGTACTTC
CSARGGAQRETQYF
>.|TRBD2|TRBV2|TRBJ2-7
TGTGCCAGCAGTGAAGACGCGGGACTAGCGGGATTCCACGAGCAGTACTTC
CASSEDAGLAGFHEQYF
>many|.|TRBV6-1|TRBJ2-6
TGTGCCAGCAGTGAAGGGCAGGCTCTAGGGGCCAACGTCCTGACTTTC
CASSEGQALGANVLTF
>medium-sized|TRBD1|TRBV6-1|TRBJ1-3
TGTGCCAGCAGTGAAGAGATGGCAGGGGGTGGAAACACCATATATTTT
CASSEEMAGGGNTIYF
>many|.|TRBV7-9|TRBJ1-6
TGTGCCAGCAGCTTGGGGGTGAATGCTCCTAATTCACCCCTCCACTTT
CASSLGVNAPNSPLHF
>many|.|TRBV20-1|TRBJ2-7
TGCAGTGCTAGAGGGACAGCGGACTACGAGCAGTACTTC
CSARGTADYEQYF
>many|.|TRBV5-8|TRBJ2-5
TGTGCCAGCAGGCCGGTATCAGAGACCCAGTACTTC
CASRPVSETQYF
>once|.|TRBV7-4|TRBJ1-2
TGTGCCAGCAGCTCTTTCTCGGGGGAGGAACCTTATGGCTACACCTTC
CASSSFSGEEPYGYTF
>medium-sized|TRBD1|TRBV6-1|TRBJ1-2
TGTGCCAGCAGAACAACGACAGGGCCCTATGGCTACACCTTC
CASRTTTGPYGYTF
>many|TRBD1|TRBV28|TRBJ2-1
TGTGCCAGCAGTCTGGACAGGGCTACTTACAATGAGCAGTTCTTC
CASSLDRATYNEQFF
>many|.|TRBV6-1|TRBJ2-1
TGTGCCACCGCCATCAGCTCCTACAATGAGCAGTTCTTC
CATAISSYNEQFF
>few|.|TRBV6-6|TRBJ2-7
TGTGCCAGCAGTTACAAACGGGACGGCTCCTACAAGCAGTACTTC
CASSYKRDGSYKQYF
>many|TRBD1|TRBV29-1|TRBJ1-1
TGCAGCGTTCAACAGGGGATGGGCACTGAAGCTTTCTTT
CSVQQGMGTEAFF